This T cell receptor beta chain was retrieved from a study of T-cell reconstitution after alpha-beta-depleted transplantation in children. As it was prepared, the TCRbeta library received unique molecular identifiers. TCRdb called the PCR reads again in MiXCR, with one record for every CDR3 protein. This sample yields fewer than 700,000 distinct CDR3 sequences, of which roughly 13% are seen a single time; around 2.2% belongs to the top ten. Germline loops: CDR1 SQVTM, CDR2 ANQGSEA. This CDR3 spans 16 amino acids. Germline trimming cut 3 bases from V and 5 bases from J; bases unmatched to any gene: 12. As regards this clonotype: What it binds is not known.

Overall study results and limits: T-cell counts and diversity at one year following transplant were attributed mainly to newly produced T cells.

The sample was PBMCs, mostly from graft donor cells, taken 360 days after TCRalphabeta/CD19-depleted stem cell transplant. The chain employs TRBV29-1 and TRBJ2-7, with 11 bases lining up with TRBD2. The clonotype comes from a male patient aged 10 to 17 who had a stem cell transplant for acute myeloid leukemia, so the T cells may come from the graft donor. This chain's CDR3 is CSVEVPGLAVVNEQYF. The CDR3 DNA is TGCAGCGTTGAGGTCCCGGGACTAGCGGTTGTCAACGAGCAGTACTTC.